This T cell receptor beta chain was obtained from a study of cytomegalovirus exposure and HLA in healthy donors. Researchers ran the PCR with 60 Vbeta and 13 Jbeta primers. The assay was immunoSEQ multiplex PCR, and TCRdb's table has in-frame clones only and misses some. This repertoire shows some 200,000 clones, about 89% found once; its top ten account for 0.95% to 1.1%. Germline loops: CDR1 SGHTS, CDR2 YDEGEE. This CDR3 is 15 amino acids long. Trimming shortened V by 4 bases and J by 0 bases, and 11 bases separated the two germline ends. The receptor's source is a young woman in good health and CMV-seronegative. V is TRBV5-8 and J is TRBJ2-1; tentatively, D is TRBD2 (5 bases). The sequencing sample was made of PBMCs. The CDR3: CASSQDGGSYNEQFF. CDR3 nucleotides: TGTGCCAGCAGCCAGGACGGAGGCTCCTACAATGAGCAGTTCTTC.